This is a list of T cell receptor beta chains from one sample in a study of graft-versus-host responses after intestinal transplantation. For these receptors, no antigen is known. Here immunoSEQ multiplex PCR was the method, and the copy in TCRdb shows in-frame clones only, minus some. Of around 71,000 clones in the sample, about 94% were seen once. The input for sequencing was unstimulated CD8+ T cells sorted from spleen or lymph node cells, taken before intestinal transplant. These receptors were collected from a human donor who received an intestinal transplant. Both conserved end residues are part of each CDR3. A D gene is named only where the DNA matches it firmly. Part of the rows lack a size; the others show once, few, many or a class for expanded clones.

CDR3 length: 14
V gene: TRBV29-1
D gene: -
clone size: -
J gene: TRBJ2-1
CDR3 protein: CSVEDPSSYNEQFF
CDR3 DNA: TGCAGCGTTGAAGACCCGAGCTCCTACAATGAGCAGTTCTTC

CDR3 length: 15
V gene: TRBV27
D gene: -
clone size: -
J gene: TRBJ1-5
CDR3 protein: CASSLSLAGSQPQHF
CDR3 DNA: TGTGCCAGCAGTTTATCGCTCGCAGGGAGTCAGCCCCAGCATTTT

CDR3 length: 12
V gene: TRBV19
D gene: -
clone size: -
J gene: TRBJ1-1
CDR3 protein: CASSIWPLEAFF
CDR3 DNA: TGTGCCAGTAGTATCTGGCCACTTGAAGCTTTCTTT

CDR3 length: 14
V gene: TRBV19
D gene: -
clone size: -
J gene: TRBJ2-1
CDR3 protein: CASSVSGAGNEQFF
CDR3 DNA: TGTGCCAGTAGTGTTTCGGGAGCAGGGAATGAGCAGTTCTTC

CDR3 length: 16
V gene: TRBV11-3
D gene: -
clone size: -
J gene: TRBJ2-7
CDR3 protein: CASSFPEGKSSYEQYF
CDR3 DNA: TGTGCCAGCAGCTTCCCAGAGGGCAAGAGCTCCTACGAGCAGTACTTC

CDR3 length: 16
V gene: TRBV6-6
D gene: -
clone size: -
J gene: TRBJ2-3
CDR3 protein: CASSLPAGTLTDTQYF
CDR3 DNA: TGTGCCAGCAGTTTACCAGCAGGAACGCTCACAGATACGCAGTATTTT

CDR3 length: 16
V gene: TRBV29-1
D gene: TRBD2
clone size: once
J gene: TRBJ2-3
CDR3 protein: CSVEKAGREETDTQYF
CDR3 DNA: TGCAGCGTTGAAAAAGCGGGGCGGGAGGAGACAGATACGCAGTATTTT

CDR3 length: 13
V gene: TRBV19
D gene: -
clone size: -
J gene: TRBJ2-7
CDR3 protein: CASSIGSGDEQYF
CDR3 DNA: TGTGCCAGTAGTATAGGTTCGGGGGACGAGCAGTACTTC

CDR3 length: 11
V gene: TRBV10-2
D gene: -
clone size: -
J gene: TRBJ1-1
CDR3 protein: CASSGNTEAFF
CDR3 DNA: TGCGCCAGCAGTGGGAACACTGAAGCTTTCTTT

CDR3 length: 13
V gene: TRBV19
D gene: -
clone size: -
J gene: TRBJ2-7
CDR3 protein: CASSMSGSYEQYF
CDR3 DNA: TGTGCCAGTAGTATGAGCGGAAGCTACGAGCAGTACTTC

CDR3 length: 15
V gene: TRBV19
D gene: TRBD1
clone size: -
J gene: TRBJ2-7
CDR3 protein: CASRMTGPSSYEQYF
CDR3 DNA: TGTGCCAGTAGAATGACAGGGCCCAGCTCCTACGAGCAGTACTTC

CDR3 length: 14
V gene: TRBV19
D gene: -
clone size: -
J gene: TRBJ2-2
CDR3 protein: CASSLTGSTGELFF
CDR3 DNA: TGTGCCAGTAGTCTTACAGGCTCCACCGGGGAGCTGTTTTTT

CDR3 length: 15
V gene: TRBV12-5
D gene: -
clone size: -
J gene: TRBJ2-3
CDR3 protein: CASGFGAGTADTQYF
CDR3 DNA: TGTGCTAGTGGTTTTGGGGCTGGGACGGCAGATACGCAGTATTTT

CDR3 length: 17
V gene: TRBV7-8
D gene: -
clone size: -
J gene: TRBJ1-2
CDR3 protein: CASSLAPIPGSTNGYTF
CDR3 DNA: TGTGCCAGCAGCTTAGCTCCGATACCGGGATCTACCAATGGCTACACCTTC

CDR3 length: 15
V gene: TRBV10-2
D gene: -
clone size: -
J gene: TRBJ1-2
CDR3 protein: CASRRVGRIDYGYTF
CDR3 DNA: TGCGCCAGCAGGCGGGTGGGCAGGATTGACTATGGCTACACCTTC

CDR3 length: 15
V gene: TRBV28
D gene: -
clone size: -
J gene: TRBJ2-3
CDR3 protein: CASSFLASEGDTQYF
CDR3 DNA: TGTGCCAGCAGTTTTCTGGCTTCAGAGGGGGATACGCAGTATTTT

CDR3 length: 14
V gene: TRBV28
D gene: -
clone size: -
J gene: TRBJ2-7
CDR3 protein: CASSFVGGSYEQYF
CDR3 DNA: TGTGCCAGCAGTTTTGTGGGGGGCTCCTACGAGCAGTACTTC

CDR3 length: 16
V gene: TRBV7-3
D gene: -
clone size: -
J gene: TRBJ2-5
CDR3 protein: CASSLGLTKAGETQYF
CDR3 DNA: TGTGCCAGCAGCCTCGGACTCACGAAGGCAGGGGAGACCCAGTACTTC

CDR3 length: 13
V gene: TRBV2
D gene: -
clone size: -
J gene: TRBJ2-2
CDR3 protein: CAIDSQNTGELFF
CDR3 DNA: TGTGCCATCGACAGTCAAAACACCGGGGAGCTGTTTTTT

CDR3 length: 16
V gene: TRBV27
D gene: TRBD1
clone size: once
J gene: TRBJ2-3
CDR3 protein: CASSGLGQGWTDTQYF
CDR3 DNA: TGTGCCAGCAGTGGACTCGGACAGGGTTGGACAGATACGCAGTATTTT

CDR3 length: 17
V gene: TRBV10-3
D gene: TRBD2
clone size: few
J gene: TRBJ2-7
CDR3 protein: CAIAGLAGEGALYEQYF
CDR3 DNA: TGTGCCATCGCAGGACTAGCGGGAGAAGGGGCCCTCTACGAGCAGTACTTC

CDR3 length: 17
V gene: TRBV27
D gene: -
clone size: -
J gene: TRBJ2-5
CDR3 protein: CASSHIPRQGPQETQYF
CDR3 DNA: TGTGCCAGCAGTCATATCCCCAGGCAGGGTCCCCAAGAGACCCAGTACTTC

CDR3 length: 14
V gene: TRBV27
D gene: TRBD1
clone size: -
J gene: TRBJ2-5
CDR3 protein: CASSPGQIGETQYF
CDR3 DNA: TGTGCCAGCAGTCCGGGACAGATTGGGGAGACCCAGTACTTC

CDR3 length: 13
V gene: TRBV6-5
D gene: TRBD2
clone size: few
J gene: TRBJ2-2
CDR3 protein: CASKTSDSGELFF
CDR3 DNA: TGTGCCAGCAAAACTAGCGATTCAGGGGAGCTGTTTTTT

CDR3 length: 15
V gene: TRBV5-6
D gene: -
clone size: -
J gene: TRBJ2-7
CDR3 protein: CASSFVFTHSYEQYF
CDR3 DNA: TGTGCCAGCAGCTTCGTCTTTACACACTCCTACGAGCAGTACTTC

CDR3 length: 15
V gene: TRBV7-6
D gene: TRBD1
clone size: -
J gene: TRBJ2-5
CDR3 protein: CASSPEDRDQETQYF
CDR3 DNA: TGTGCCAGCAGCCCCGAGGACAGGGATCAAGAGACCCAGTACTTC

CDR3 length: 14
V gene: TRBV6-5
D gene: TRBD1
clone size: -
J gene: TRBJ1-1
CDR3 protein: CASSLDRVYTEAFF
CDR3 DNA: TGTGCCAGCAGTCTAGACAGGGTGTACACTGAAGCTTTCTTT

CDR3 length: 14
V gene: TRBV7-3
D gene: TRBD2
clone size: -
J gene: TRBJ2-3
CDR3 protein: CASSPAGGTDTQYF
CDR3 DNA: TGTGCCAGCAGCCCAGCGGGAGGGACAGATACGCAGTATTTT

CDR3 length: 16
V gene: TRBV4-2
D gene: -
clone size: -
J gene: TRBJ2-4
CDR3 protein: CASSQVAGLAKNIQYF
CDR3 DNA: TGTGCCAGCAGCCAAGTTGCCGGACTAGCCAAAAACATTCAGTACTTC

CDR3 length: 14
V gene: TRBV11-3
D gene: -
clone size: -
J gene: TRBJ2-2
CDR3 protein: CASSLFQGTGELFF
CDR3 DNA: TGTGCCAGCAGCTTATTCCAGGGAACCGGGGAGCTGTTTTTT

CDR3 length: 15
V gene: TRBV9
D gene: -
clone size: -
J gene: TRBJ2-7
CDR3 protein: CASSVSPAGSYEQYF
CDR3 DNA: TGTGCCAGCAGCGTAAGTCCGGCGGGCTCCTACGAGCAGTACTTC

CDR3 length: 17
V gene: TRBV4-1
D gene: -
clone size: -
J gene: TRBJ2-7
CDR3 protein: CASSRLFPGGEDYEQYF
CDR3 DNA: TGCGCCAGCAGCCGCCTCTTCCCAGGGGGGGAAGACTACGAGCAGTACTTC

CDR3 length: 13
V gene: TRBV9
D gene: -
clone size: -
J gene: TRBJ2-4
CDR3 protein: CASSVKHKNIQYF
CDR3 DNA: TGTGCCAGCAGCGTGAAGCACAAAAACATTCAGTACTTC

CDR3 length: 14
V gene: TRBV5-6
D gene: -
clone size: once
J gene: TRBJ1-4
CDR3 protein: CASSPTGHNEKLFF
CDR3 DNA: TGTGCCAGCAGCCCGACAGGTCACAATGAAAAACTGTTTTTT

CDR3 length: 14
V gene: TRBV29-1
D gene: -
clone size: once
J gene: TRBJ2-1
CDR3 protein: CSVEGSTPYNEQFF
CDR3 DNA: TGCAGCGTTGAAGGTAGTACCCCCTACAATGAGCAGTTCTTC

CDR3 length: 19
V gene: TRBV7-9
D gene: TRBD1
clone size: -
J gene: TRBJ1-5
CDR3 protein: CASTFGQGDGLYSNQPQHF
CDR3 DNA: TGTGCCAGCACCTTTGGACAGGGGGACGGCCTCTATAGCAATCAGCCCCAGCATTTT

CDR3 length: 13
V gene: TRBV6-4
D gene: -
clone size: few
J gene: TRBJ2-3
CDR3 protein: CASSGTRTDTQYF
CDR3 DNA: TGTGCCAGCAGTGGGACACGCACAGATACGCAGTATTTT